This is a list of T cell receptor beta chains from one sample in a study of cytomegalovirus exposure and HLA in healthy donors. Sequencing was performed with immunoSEQ multiplex PCR; in TCRdb, only in-frame clones are kept and a portion is missing. The data contain approximately 40,000 clones, 70% to 90% of them singletons. The specimen sequenced was PBMCs. These TCRs come from a middle-aged woman in good health and CMV-seropositive. CDR3s include the opening cysteine and the closing phenylalanine or tryptophan. A D gene is named only where the DNA matches it firmly. Some rows mark clone size as missing; the rest say once, few, many or name a class of expanded clone.

j_call v_call clone_size d_call cdr3_aa cdr3_nt
TRBJ2-2 TRBV12-5 . TRBD1 CASGLGQGNTGELFF TGTGCTAGTGGTTTGGGACAGGGTAACACCGGGGAGCTGTTTTTT
TRBJ1-2 TRBV28 . . CASSIFEVSVNGYTF TGTGCCAGCAGTATCTTTGAGGTTTCGGTCAATGGCTACACCTTC
TRBJ2-6 TRBV2 . . CASSEAQGTGANVLTF TGTGCCAGCAGTGAAGCGCAGGGGACCGGGGCCAACGTCCTGACTTTC
TRBJ2-2 TRBV6-4 . TRBD1 CASSGGTGGTGELFF TGTGCCAGCAGTGGAGGGACAGGGGGCACCGGGGAGCTGTTTTTT
TRBJ2-7 TRBV7-2 . TRBD2 CASSLVGTSEYEQYF TGTGCCAGCAGCTTAGTTGGGACTAGCGAGTACGAGCAGTACTTC
TRBJ2-7 TRBV10-3 . . CAISESVGEDTYEQYF TGTGCCATCAGTGAGTCAGTTGGAGAGGATACCTACGAGCAGTACTTC
TRBJ1-1 TRBV29-1 . . CSVEGVRGRTEAFF TGCAGCGTTGAAGGGGTCAGGGGTAGAACTGAAGCTTTCTTT
TRBJ2-7 TRBV5-6 . TRBD1 CASSFSGQGFYEQYF TGTGCCAGCAGCTTTTCCGGACAGGGGTTCTACGAGCAGTACTTC
TRBJ1-4 TRBV12-5 . TRBD1 CASGLTADRGEEATNEKLFF TGTGCTAGTGGTTTGACCGCAGACAGGGGAGAGGAGGCAACTAATGAAAAACTGTTTTTT
TRBJ2-1 TRBV5-4 few TRBD1 CASSFRGRRENEQFF TGTGCCAGCAGCTTCAGGGGGCGGAGGGAGAATGAGCAGTTCTTC
TRBJ2-1 TRBV4-3 once . CASSQGDWSSYNEQFF TGCGCCAGCAGCCAAGGGGACTGGAGCTCCTACAATGAGCAGTTCTTC
TRBJ2-1 TRBV25-1 . TRBD2 CASGATSGGANEQFF TGTGCCAGCGGCGCCACTAGCGGGGGGGCCAATGAGCAGTTCTTC
TRBJ1-3 TRBV19 . . CASMGQDSGNTIYF TGTGCCAGTATGGGCCAGGACTCTGGAAACACCATATATTTT
TRBJ2-1 TRBV29-1 . TRBD1 CSVAPDRPQGEQFF TGCAGCGTTGCGCCGGACAGGCCACAGGGCGAGCAGTTCTTC
TRBJ2-5 TRBV10-3 . TRBD2 CAIQLGLAGTETQYF TGTGCCATTCAGCTCGGACTAGCGGGGACAGAGACCCAGTACTTC
TRBJ2-2 TRBV6-5 . TRBD2 CASSRGEGGTGELFF TGTGCCAGCAGTCGTGGGGAGGGAGGTACCGGGGAGCTGTTTTTT
TRBJ2-6 TRBV15 . . CATSRDGTGLAGANVLTF TGTGCCACCAGCAGAGACGGAACTGGACTGGCAGGGGCCAACGTCCTGACTTTC
TRBJ2-3 TRBV20-1 . . CSAERTDTQYF TGCAGTGCGGAGCGCACAGATACGCAGTATTTT
TRBJ1-6 TRBV6-1 . TRBD1 CASSRQGTNNSPLHF TGTGCCAGCAGTAGACAGGGCACGAATAATTCACCCCTCCACTTT
TRBJ1-1 TRBV7-2 . . CASSLETGNGAFF TGTGCCAGCAGCTTAGAGACAGGAAACGGAGCTTTCTTT
TRBJ1-5 TRBV7-2 . . CASSQEGVNQPQHF TGTGCCAGCAGCCAGGAGGGAGTCAATCAGCCCCAGCATTTT
TRBJ1-1 TRBV7-9 . TRBD1 CASSSGTVTEAFF TGTGCCAGCAGCTCAGGGACAGTCACTGAAGCTTTCTTT